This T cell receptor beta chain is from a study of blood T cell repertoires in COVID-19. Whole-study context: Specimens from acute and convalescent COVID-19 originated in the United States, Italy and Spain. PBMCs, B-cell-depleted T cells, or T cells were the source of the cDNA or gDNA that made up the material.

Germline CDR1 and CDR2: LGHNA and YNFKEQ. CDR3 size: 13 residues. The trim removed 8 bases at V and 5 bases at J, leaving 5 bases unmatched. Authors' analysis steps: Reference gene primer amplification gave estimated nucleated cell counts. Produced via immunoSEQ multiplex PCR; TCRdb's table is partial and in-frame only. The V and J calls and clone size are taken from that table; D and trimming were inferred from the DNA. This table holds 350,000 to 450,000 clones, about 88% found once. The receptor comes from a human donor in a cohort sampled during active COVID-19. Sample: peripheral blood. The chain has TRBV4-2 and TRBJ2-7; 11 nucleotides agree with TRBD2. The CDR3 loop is CASGLAGGNEQYF. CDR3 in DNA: TGTGCCAGCGGCCTAGCGGGGGGTAACGAGCAGTACTTC.